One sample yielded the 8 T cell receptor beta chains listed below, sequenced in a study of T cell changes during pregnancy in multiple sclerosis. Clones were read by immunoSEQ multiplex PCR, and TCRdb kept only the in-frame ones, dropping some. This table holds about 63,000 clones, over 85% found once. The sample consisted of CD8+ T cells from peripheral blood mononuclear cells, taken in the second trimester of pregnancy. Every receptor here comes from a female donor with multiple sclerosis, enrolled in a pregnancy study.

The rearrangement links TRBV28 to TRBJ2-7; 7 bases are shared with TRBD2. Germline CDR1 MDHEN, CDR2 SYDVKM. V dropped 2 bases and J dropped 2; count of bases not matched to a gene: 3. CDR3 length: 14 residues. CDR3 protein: CASSLRTRTYEQYF. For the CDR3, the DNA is TGTGCCAGCAGTTTAAGGACTAGAACCTACGAGCAGTACTTC.

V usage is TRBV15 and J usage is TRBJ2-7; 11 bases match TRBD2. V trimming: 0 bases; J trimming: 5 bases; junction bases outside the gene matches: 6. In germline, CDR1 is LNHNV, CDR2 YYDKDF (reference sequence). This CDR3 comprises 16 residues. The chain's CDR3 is CATSRELGLAGNEQYF. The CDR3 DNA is TGTGCCACCAGCAGAGAACTAGGACTAGCGGGCAACGAGCAGTACTTC. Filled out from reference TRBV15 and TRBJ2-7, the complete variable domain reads DAMVIQNPRYQVTQFGKPVTLSCSQTLNHNVMYWYQQKSSQAPKLLFHYYDKDFNNEADTPDNFQSRRPNTSFCFLDIRSPGLGDTAMYLCATSRELGLAGNEQYFGPGTRLTVT.

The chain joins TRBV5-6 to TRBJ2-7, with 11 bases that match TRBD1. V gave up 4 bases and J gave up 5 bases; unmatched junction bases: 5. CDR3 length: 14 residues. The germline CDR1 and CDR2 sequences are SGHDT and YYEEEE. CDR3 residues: CASSPGQGGHEQYF. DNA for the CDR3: TGTGCCAGCAGCCCGGGACAGGGGGGCCACGAGCAGTACTTC.

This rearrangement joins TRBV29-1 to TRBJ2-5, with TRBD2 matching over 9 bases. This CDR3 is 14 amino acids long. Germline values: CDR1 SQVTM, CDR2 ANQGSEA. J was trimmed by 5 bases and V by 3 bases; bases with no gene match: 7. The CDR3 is CSVDSIAGAETQYF. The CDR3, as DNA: TGCAGCGTTGATAGTATAGCGGGAGCGGAGACCCAGTACTTC. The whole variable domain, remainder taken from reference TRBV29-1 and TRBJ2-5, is SAVISQKPSRDICQRGTSLTIQCQVDSQVTMMFWYRQQPGQSLTLIATANQGSEATYESGFVIDKFPISRPNLTFSTLTVSNMSPEDSSIYLCSVDSIAGAETQYFGPGTRLLVL.

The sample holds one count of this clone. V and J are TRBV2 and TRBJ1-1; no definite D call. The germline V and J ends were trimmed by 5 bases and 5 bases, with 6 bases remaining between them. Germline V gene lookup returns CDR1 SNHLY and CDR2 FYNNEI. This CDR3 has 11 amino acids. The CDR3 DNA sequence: TGTGCCAGCAGTTGGAGTACTGAAGCTTTCTTT. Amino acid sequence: CASSWSTEAFF.

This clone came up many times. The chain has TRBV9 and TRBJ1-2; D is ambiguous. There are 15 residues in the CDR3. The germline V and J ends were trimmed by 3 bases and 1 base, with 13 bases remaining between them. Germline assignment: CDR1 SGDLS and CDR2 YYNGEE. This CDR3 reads CASSAFGSNNYGYTF. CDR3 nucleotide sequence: TGTGCCAGCAGCGCCTTCGGGAGCAATAACTATGGCTACACCTTC.

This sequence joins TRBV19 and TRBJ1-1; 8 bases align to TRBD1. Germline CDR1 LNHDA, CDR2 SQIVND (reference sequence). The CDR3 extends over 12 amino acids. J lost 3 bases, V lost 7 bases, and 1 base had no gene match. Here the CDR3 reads CASKTGDTEAFF. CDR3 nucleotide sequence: TGTGCCAGTAAGACAGGGGACACTGAAGCTTTCTTT.

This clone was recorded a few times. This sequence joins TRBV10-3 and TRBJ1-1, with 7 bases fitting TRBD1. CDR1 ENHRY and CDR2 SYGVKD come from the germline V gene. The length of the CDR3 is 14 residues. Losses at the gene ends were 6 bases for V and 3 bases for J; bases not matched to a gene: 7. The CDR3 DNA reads TGTGCCATCAGGGACGTCCAGGGGGACACTGAAGCTTTCTTT. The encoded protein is CAIRDVQGDTEAFF.